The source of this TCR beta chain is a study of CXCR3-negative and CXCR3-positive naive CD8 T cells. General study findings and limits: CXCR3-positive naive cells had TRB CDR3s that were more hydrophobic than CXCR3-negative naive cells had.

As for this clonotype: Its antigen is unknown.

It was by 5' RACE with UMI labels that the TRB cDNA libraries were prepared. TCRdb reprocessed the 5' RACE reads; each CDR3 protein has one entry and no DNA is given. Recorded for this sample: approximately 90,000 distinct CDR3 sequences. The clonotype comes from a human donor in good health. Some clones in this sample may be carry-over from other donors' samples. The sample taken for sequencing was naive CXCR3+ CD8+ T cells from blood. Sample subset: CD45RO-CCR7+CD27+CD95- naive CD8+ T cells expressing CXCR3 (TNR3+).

This chain's CDR3 is CASSLGQGDGNQPQHF. V and J are TRBV12-3 or TRBV12-4 and TRBJ1-5; TCRdb proposes TRBD1, but this gene call is untestable without DNA. The CDR3 loop spans 16 amino acids.